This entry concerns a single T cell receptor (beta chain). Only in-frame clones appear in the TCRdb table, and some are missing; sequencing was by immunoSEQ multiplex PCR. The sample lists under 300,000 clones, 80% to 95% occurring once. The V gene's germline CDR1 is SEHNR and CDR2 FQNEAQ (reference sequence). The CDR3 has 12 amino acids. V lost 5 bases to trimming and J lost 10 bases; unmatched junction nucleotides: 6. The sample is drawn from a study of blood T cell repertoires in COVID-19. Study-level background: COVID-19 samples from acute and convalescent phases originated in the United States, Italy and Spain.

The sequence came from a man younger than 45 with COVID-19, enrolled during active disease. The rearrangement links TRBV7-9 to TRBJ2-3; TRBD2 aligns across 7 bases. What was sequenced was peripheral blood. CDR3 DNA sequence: TGTGCCAGCAGCCCTCGGACTAGTTCGCAGTATTTT. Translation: CASSPRTSSQYF.